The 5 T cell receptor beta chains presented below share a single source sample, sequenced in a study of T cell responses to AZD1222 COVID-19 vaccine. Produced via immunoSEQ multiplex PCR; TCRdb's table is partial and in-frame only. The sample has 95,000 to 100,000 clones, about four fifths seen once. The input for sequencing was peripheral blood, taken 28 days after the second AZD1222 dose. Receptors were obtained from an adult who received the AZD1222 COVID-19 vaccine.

The CDR3 coding sequence is TGTGCCAGCAAGCTGACAGCCCCCCTCTCCTACGAGCAGTACTTC. This gives the protein CASKLTAPLSYEQYF. The rearrangement uses TRBV6-5 and TRBJ2-7, with D possibly being TRBD1 (5 bases). Germline CDR1 is MNHEY and CDR2 is SVGAGI. This CDR3 comprises 15 residues. V was shortened by 7 bases and J by 0 bases, with 16 bases between the two germline ends.

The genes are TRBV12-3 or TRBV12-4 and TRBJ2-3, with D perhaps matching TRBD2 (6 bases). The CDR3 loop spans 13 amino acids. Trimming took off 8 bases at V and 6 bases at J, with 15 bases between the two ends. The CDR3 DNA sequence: TGTGCCAGCCTGCGGGGCCCCCCCGATACGCAGTATTTT. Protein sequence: CASLRGPPDTQYF.

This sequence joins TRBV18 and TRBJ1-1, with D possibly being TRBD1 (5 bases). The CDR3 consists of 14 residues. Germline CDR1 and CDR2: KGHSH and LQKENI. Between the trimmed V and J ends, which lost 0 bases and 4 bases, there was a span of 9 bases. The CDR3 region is CASSPPGGITEAFF. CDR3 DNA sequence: TGTGCCAGCTCACCACCTGGGGGAATCACTGAAGCTTTCTTT.

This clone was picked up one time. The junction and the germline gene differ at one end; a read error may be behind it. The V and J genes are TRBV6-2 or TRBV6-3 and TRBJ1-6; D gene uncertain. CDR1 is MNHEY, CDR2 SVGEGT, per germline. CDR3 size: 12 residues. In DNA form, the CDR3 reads TGTGCCAGCAGTTACCCCTTCGGACGGGTGGATTTT. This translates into CASSYPFGRVDF.

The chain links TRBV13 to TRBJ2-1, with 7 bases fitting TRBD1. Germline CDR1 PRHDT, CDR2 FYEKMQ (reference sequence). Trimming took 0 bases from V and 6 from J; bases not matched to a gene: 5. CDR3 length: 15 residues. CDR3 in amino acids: CASSLGVGQINEQFF. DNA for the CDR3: TGTGCCAGCAGCTTAGGGGTGGGACAGATCAATGAGCAGTTCTTC.